The text below deals with one T cell receptor beta chain. This specimen comes from a study of shared clonotypes between healthy human individuals. Terminally differentiated effector memory CD45RA+ cells were left out of the naive CD8 fraction, which was CD45RO-negative and positively selected for CCR7. CDR1 is MDHEN, CDR2 SYDVKM, per germline. The CDR3 has 11 residues. V shed 5 bases and J shed 7 bases, with 8 bases lying between them. The protocol was immunoSEQ multiplex PCR, while the TCRdb copy is restricted to in-frame clones and leaves out a portion. This table has a few million clones, around 93% appearing once.

The receptor's source is a young man in good health. Some clones in this sample may be carry-over from other donors' samples. The sequencing input was naive CD8+ T cells from PBMCs. The genes are TRBV28 and TRBJ1-1; no clear D. The CDR3 sequence is CASSRDDEAFF. CDR3 DNA sequence: TGTGCCAGCAGTAGAGACGATGAAGCTTTCTTT. Variable domain in full (rest from reference TRBV28 and TRBJ1-1): DVKVTQSSRYLVKRTGEKVFLECVQDMDHENMFWYRQDPGLGLRLIYFSYDVKMKEKGDIPEGYSVSREKKERFSLILESASTNQTSMYLCASSRDDEAFFGQGTRLTVV.